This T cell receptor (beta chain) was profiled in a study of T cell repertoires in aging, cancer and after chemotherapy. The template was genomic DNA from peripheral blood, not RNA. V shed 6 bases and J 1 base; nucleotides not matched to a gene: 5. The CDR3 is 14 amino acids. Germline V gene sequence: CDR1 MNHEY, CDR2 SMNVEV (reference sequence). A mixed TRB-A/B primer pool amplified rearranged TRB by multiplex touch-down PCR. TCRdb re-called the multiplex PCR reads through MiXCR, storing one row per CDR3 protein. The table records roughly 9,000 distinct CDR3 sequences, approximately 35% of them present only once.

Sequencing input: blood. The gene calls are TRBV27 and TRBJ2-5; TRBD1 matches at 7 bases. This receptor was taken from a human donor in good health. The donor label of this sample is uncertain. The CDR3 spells CASRRGGLQETQYF. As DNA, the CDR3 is TGTGCCAGCAGGAGAGGGGGCCTCCAAGAGACCCAGTACTTC.